The next 6 T cell receptor beta chains were all read from a single sample in a study of T cell changes during pregnancy in multiple sclerosis. Some clones are missing from TCRdb's copy, which holds only in-frame ones; the method was immunoSEQ multiplex PCR. The sample lists about 100,000 clones; approximately 93% were seen once. Material: peripheral blood, obtained after pregnancy. These receptors were taken from a female donor with multiple sclerosis, enrolled in a pregnancy study.

The chain joins TRBV11-3 to TRBJ2-1; TRBD2 matches 8 bases. The trim removed 8 bases at V and 6 bases at J, leaving 6 bases unmatched. Germline V CDR1 and CDR2: SGHNT, YENEEA. The CDR3 runs to 13 residues. The CDR3 nucleotides read TGTGCCAGCGCGAGCGGGAGCTCCAATGAGCAGTTCTTC. It yields the protein CASASGSSNEQFF. The full variable domain, in which reference TRBV11-3 and TRBJ2-1 provide the parts outside the CDR3, is EAGVVQSPRYKIIEKKQPVAFWCNPISGHNTLYWYLQNLGQGPELLIRYENEEAVDDSQLPKDRFSAERLKGVDSTLKIQPAELGDSAVYLCASASGSSNEQFFGPGTRLTVL.

The chain uses TRBV27 and TRBJ2-7; 7 bases line up with TRBD1. The V segment lost 6 bases and the J segment 6 bases; nucleotides outside the gene matches: 5. The CDR3 covers 12 residues. In germline, CDR1 is MNHEY, CDR2 SMNVEV (reference sequence). The CDR3 DNA reads TGTGCCAGCAGCCTACAGGGGTCCGAGCAGTACTTC. This sequence encodes CASSLQGSEQYF.

This clone has just a few counts. In nucleotides, the CDR3 is TGTGCCAGCAGCTTGTCCGGACAGCGTAACACTGAAGCTTTCTTT. Translated: CASSLSGQRNTEAFF. The rearrangement uses TRBV5-5 and TRBJ1-1; maybe TRBD1 (6 bases). CDR1 SGHKS and CDR2 YYEKEE come from the germline V gene (reference sequence). V was cut by 1 base and J by 2 bases, with 12 bases left in between. This CDR3 spans 15 amino acids.

The chain is built from TRBV5-1 and TRBJ2-7; TRBD2 matches 9 bases. The CDR3 runs 14 residues. Germline V gene lookup returns CDR1 SGHRS and CDR2 YFSETQ. V trimming: 0 bases; J trimming: 2 bases; junction bases outside the gene matches: 0. This chain's CDR3 is CASSLASGTYEQYF. For the CDR3, the DNA is TGCGCCAGCAGCTTGGCTAGCGGGACCTACGAGCAGTACTTC. The full variable domain, in which reference TRBV5-1 and TRBJ2-7 provide the parts outside the CDR3, is KAGVTQTPRYLIKTRGQQVTLSCSPISGHRSVSWYQQTPGQGLQFLFEYFSETQRNKGNFPGRFSGRQFSNSRSEMNVSTLELGDSALYLCASSLASGTYEQYFGPGTRLTVT.

This chain connects TRBV10-3 to TRBJ2-1; 8 bases agree with TRBD1. Germline-derived CDR1 and CDR2 are ENHRY and SYGVKD. The junction had 10 bases not matched to a gene; V was cut back by 2 bases and J by 10 bases. This CDR3 region has 15 residues. DNA of the CDR3: TGTGCCATCAGTGAGAGTCACGGACAGGGATACGAGCAGTTCTTC. Translating it yields CAISESHGQGYEQFF.

As DNA, the CDR3 is TGTGCCAGCAGCTTGCGGGGACTAGCGGGAGCAGAGACCCAGTACTTC. This encodes CASSLRGLAGAETQYF. The chain uses TRBV5-4 and TRBJ2-5; TRBD2 matches 14 bases. CDR1 and CDR2 from the germline V gene are SGHNT and YYREEE (reference sequence). The CDR3 runs 16 residues. J lost 4 bases, V lost 1 base, and 3 bases had no gene match.